This T cell receptor beta chain was captured in a study of chemoradiotherapy in HPV16-positive cancers. At the level of the study: A couple of HPV16-positive patients' cells yielded candidate HPV-specific clones and common motifs. Whole-study findings and limits: The functional HPV-specific definition rests on just a couple of HPV16-positive patients. Non-HPV-specific T cells did not expand in tumors during treatment, whereas candidate HPV-specific clones and E7-related motifs did.

This CDR3 is 14 amino acids long. Trimming pared 10 bases from V and 0 bases from J, leaving 13 bases between. Germline-derived CDR1 and CDR2 are MNHNS and SASEGT. A remark on this clone: Its antigen is not known.

Measured with immunoSEQ multiplex PCR; TCRdb has only the in-frame clones, and not every one. The table has about 19,000 clones, roughly 84% seen once. Source: blood, taken from a patient who underwent chemoradiotherapy. This chain uses TRBV6-1 with TRBJ2-1; D ambiguous. The clonotype comes from a human donor with HPV-associated anogenital cancer. Here the CDR3 DNA reads TGTGCCACCCTGAGAGTTAACTCCTACAATGAGCAGTTCTTC. Translated, it gives CATLRVNSYNEQFF.